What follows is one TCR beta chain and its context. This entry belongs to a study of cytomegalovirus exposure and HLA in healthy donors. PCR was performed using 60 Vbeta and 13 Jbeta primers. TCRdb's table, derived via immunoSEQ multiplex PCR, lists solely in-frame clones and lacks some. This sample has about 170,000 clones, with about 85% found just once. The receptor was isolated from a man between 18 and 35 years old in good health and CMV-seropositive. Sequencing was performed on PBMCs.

Written as DNA, the CDR3 is TGTGCCAGCAGCGAAAGGACAGGGGGCATTTACGAGCAGTACTTC. It encodes CASSERTGGIYEQYF. The rearrangement uses TRBV7-9 and TRBJ2-7, with 11 positions matching TRBD1. CDR1 is SEHNR and CDR2 is FQNEAQ in the germline V gene (reference sequence). V shed 5 bases, J shed 4 bases, and the junction held 7 bases outside the gene matches. The CDR3 runs 15 residues.